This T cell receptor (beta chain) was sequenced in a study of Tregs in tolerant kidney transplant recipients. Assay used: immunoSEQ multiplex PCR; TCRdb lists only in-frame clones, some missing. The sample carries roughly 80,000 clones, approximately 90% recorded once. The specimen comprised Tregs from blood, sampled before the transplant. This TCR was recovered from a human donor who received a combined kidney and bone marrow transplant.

The CDR3 coding sequence is TGTGCCAGCAGTGTACTAGCGGGAGCCGCCAATGAGCAGTTCTTC. It is translated as CASSVLAGAANEQFF. This sequence joins TRBV6-4 and TRBJ2-1; the match to TRBD2 covers 11 bases. Germline trimming cut 4 bases from V and 6 bases from J; bases unmatched to any gene: 5. Per germline, CDR1 MRHNA and CDR2 SNTAGT. The CDR3 runs 15 residues.